These 10 T cell receptor beta chains originate from one sample sequenced in a study of blood T cell repertoires in COVID-19. The data were produced by immunoSEQ multiplex PCR, yet TCRdb's version contains in-frame clones alone and is incomplete. The sample lists under 250,000 clones, roughly 83% occurring once. Sequences were obtained from peripheral blood. These receptors were collected from a woman aged 70-85 years with active or convalescent COVID-19.

V usage is TRBV19 and J usage is TRBJ2-1; 11 bases fit TRBD2. Germline CDR1 and CDR2: LNHDA and SQIVND (reference sequence). The CDR3 is 16 amino acids. V dropped 6 bases and J dropped 6; count of bases not matched to a gene: 10. CDR3 sequence (DNA): TGTGCCAGTAGCCCGATAGCGGGAGGGCCAATCAATGAGCAGTTCTTC. Its protein product is CASSPIAGGPINEQFF.

The V gene is TRBV5-1, the J gene TRBJ1-1; 8 positions match TRBD1. The CDR3 totals 15 residues. Trimming at V came to 3 bases and at J to 3 bases, leaving 7 bases not matched to a gene. CDR1 and CDR2 (germline): SGHRS, YFSETQ. The CDR3 DNA sequence: TGCGCCAGCAGCTCCATGACAGGGGCGGACACTGAAGCTTTCTTT. It codes for CASSSMTGADTEAFF.

V usage is TRBV3-1 (or the pseudogene TRBV3-2) and J usage is TRBJ1-2; D not certain. The germline V gene encodes CDR1 LGHDT and CDR2 YNNKEL (reference sequence). V gave up 2 bases and J gave up 4 bases, with 14 bases separating them. This CDR3 has 15 residues. CDR3 region: CASSQSQVAVYGYTF. CDR3 sequence (DNA): TGTGCCAGCAGCCAATCTCAGGTGGCAGTCTATGGCTACACCTTC.

This rearrangement joins TRBV5-1 to TRBJ2-7; 12 bases align to TRBD1. The CDR3 is made up of 16 amino acids. Trimming removed 4 bases from V and 4 bases from J; junction bases left unmatched: 9. The V gene's germline CDR1 is SGHRS and CDR2 YFSETQ. Here the CDR3 DNA reads TGCGCCAGCAGCCCAGGGGGGACAGGGGGCGAGTACGAGCAGTACTTC. Amino acid sequence: CASSPGGTGGEYEQYF.

This chain joins TRBV28 and TRBJ2-5; 7 bases align to TRBD2. The CDR3 is 13 residues long. V was pared by 7 bases and J by 5 bases, with 7 bases of the junction left unmatched. CDR1 and CDR2 from the germline V gene are MDHEN and SYDVKM. In DNA form, the CDR3 reads TGTGCCAGCAACCCTGGGGGGGTTGAGACCCAGTACTTC. Translating it yields CASNPGGVETQYF.

This chain links TRBV5-1 with TRBJ1-1; TRBD1 matches 7 bases. The CDR3 extends over 15 amino acids. Trimming removed 4 bases from V and 3 bases from J; junction bases left unmatched: 9. CDR1 and CDR2 from the germline V gene are SGHRS and YFSETQ. The CDR3 sequence: CASSLIAGTDTEAFF. Here the CDR3 DNA reads TGCGCCAGCAGCCTGATAGCGGGGACAGACACTGAAGCTTTCTTT.

The rearrangement uses TRBV30 and TRBJ1-6; 7 nucleotides match TRBD1. CDR1 is GTSNPN and CDR2 is SVGIG in the germline V gene (reference sequence). The J segment lost 7 bases and the V segment lost 1 base, leaving 10 bases of the junction unmatched. The CDR3 spans 16 residues. In DNA, the CDR3 is TGTGCCTGGAGTGCTACCAGGGGGGTAGGGAATTCACCCCTCCACTTT. As protein: CAWSATRGVGNSPLHF.

The chain links TRBV19 to TRBJ1-3; D is uncertain. The CDR3 has 12 amino acids. Germline-derived CDR1 and CDR2 are LNHDA and SQIVND (reference sequence). V was clipped by 5 bases and J by 3 bases, with 5 bases between them. CDR3 in DNA: TGTGCCAGTAGTCCCGTTGGAAACACCATATATTTT. The encoded protein is CASSPVGNTIYF.

This chain uses TRBV9 with TRBJ2-5; D possibly corresponds to TRBD2 (7 bases). This CDR3 is built from 16 residues. Germline V lookup: CDR1 SGDLS, CDR2 YYNGEE. V lost 0 bases, J lost 0 bases, and 12 bases lay in between. The CDR3 here is CASSVERGGYQETQYF. Written as DNA, the CDR3 is TGTGCCAGCAGCGTAGAGAGGGGGGGGTACCAAGAGACCCAGTACTTC.

The chain is built from TRBV18 and TRBJ2-6; D gene ambiguous. Trimming removed 2 bases at V and 0 bases at J, with 11 bases between. CDR3 length equals 17 residues. Germline CDR1 KGHSH, CDR2 LQKENI. As DNA, the CDR3 is TGTGCCAGCTCACCAGGGTCGAGGTCCTCTGGGGCCAACGTCCTGACTTTC. Its translation is CASSPGSRSSGANVLTF. The full variable domain, rest sourced from reference TRBV18 and TRBJ2-6, is NAGVMQNPRHLVRRRGQEARLRCSPMKGHSHVYWYRQLPEEGLKFMVYLQKENIIDESGMPKERFSAEFPKEGPSILRIQQVVRGDSAAYFCASSPGSRSSGANVLTFGAGSRLTVL.